This T cell receptor (beta chain) is from a study of STAT5B mutations in CD4+ large granular lymphocyte leukemia. Some clones are missing from TCRdb's copy, which holds only in-frame ones; the method was immunoSEQ multiplex PCR. The table includes roughly 23,000 clones, over 80% detected once. With 3 bases clipped from V and 4 bases from J, the junction kept 7 bases outside the gene matches. Per germline, CDR1 SGHTA and CDR2 FQGNSA. CDR3 length: 16 residues. The sequencing sample was made of CD4+ T cells from blood buffy coats. This sequence originates from a human donor in good health. The rearrangement uses TRBV7-2 and TRBJ2-3; 10 nucleotides align to TRBD2. As DNA, the CDR3 is TGTGCCAGCAGCTTGCCCCCTAGCGGGGGATCAGATACGCAGTATTTT. Its protein product is CASSLPPSGGSDTQYF.